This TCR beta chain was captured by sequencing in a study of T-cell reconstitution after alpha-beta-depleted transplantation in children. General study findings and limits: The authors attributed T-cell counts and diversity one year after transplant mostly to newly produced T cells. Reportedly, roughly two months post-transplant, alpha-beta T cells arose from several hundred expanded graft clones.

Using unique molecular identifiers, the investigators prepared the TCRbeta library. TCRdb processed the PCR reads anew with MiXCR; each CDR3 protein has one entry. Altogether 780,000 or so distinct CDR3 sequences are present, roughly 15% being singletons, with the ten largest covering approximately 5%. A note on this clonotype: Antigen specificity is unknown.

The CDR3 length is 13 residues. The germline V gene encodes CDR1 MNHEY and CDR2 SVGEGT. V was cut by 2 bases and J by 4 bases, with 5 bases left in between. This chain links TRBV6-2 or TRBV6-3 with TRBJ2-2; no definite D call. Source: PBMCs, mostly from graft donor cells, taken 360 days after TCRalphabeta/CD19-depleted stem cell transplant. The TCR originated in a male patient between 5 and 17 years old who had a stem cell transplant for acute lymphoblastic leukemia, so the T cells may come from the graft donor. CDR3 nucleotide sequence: TGTGCCAGCAGTTACAAAGCCACCGGGGAGCTGTTTTTT. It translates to CASSYKATGELFF.